This note documents a single T cell receptor beta chain sequence. Its antigen is unidentified. TCRdb's copy holds only in-frame clones and misses some; the assay was immunoSEQ multiplex PCR. This repertoire shows 180,000 or so clones, roughly nine tenths found once; its top ten account for roughly 1.4%. This entry comes from a study of T cell responses to AZD1222 COVID-19 vaccine. General study findings and limits: At study baseline, merely a handful of AZD1222 recipients were seropositive. Spike-specific TCR breadth rose after two AZD1222 doses, and depth rose as well.

This CDR3 is built from 14 residues. V lost 1 base and J 1 base, leaving 7 bases between the germline ends. Germline CDR1 and CDR2: MDHEN and SYDVKM. The chain uses TRBV28 and TRBJ1-2, with a tentative D call TRBD1 (5 bases). The sequencing here drew on peripheral blood, taken 28 days after the second AZD1222 dose. The TCR comes from an adult who received the AZD1222 COVID-19 vaccine. In nucleotides, the CDR3 is TGTGCCAGCAGTTTATCGGGACTTAACTATGGCTACACCTTC. Translation: CASSLSGLNYGYTF.